The 5 T cell receptor beta chains below come from one sample, sequenced in a study of blood T cell repertoires in COVID-19. The data were produced by immunoSEQ multiplex PCR, yet TCRdb's version contains in-frame clones alone and is incomplete. The repertoire includes 120,000 or so clones, around four fifths of them detected once, and about 11% sits in the top ten. Specimen: peripheral blood. These receptors originate from a man between 60 and 75 years old with acute or convalescent COVID-19.

This chain links TRBV19 with TRBJ1-2, with 7 bases matching TRBD1. There are 14 residues in the CDR3. From germline, CDR1 is LNHDA and CDR2 SQIVND (reference sequence). V was clipped by 8 bases and J by 4 bases; unmatched bases: 10. CDR3 nucleotide sequence: TGTGCCAGTGACAGGGAGGCCTCGGGCTATGGCTACACCTTC. It yields the protein CASDREASGYGYTF.

This chain joins TRBV20-1 and TRBJ2-3; 11 nucleotides match TRBD2. Germline V gene data show CDR1 as DFQATT and CDR2 as SNEGSKA (reference sequence). Germline trimming cut 3 bases from V and 2 bases from J; bases unmatched to any gene: 7. The CDR3 extends over 16 amino acids. The CDR3 loop reads CSASGASGRPTDTQYF. The DNA of the CDR3 is TGCAGTGCTAGTGGGGCTAGCGGGAGGCCCACAGATACGCAGTATTTT.

V usage is TRBV5-4 and J usage is TRBJ2-1, with TRBD2 identical over 7 bases. The CDR3 runs to 16 residues. CDR1 SGHNT and CDR2 YYREEE come from the germline V gene (reference sequence). J lost 0 bases, V lost 4 bases, and 7 bases had no gene match. The CDR3 DNA is TGTGCCAGCAGCCCCAGCAGCGGGATCTCCTACAATGAGCAGTTCTTC. It is translated as CASSPSSGISYNEQFF. The full variable domain, its missing parts supplied by reference TRBV5-4 and TRBJ2-1, is ETGVTQSPTHLIKTRGQQVTLRCSSQSGHNTVSWYQQALGQGPQFIFQYYREEENGRGNFPPRFSGLQFPNYSSELNVNALELDDSALYLCASSPSSGISYNEQFFGPGTRLTVL.

The chain recombines TRBV11-3 with TRBJ2-1; D remains unclear. The CDR3 has 16 amino acids. Germline V gene data show CDR1 as SGHNT and CDR2 as YENEEA. The germline V and J ends were trimmed by 0 bases and 6 bases, with 15 bases remaining between them. The CDR3 DNA sequence: TGTGCCAGCAGCTTAGATTCTGCGCGACACAGCAATGAGCAGTTCTTC. Protein sequence: CASSLDSARHSNEQFF. Together with reference TRBV11-3 and TRBJ2-1, the CDR3 gives the full variable domain: EAGVVQSPRYKIIEKKQPVAFWCNPISGHNTLYWYLQNLGQGPELLIRYENEEAVDDSQLPKDRFSAERLKGVDSTLKIQPAELGDSAVYLCASSLDSARHSNEQFFGPGTRLTVL.

The gene calls are TRBV7-3 and TRBJ2-1; TRBD2 is a possible D gene (5 bases). Trimming took off 5 bases at V and 2 bases at J, with 7 bases between the two ends. This CDR3 has 13 residues. Germline values: CDR1 SGHTA, CDR2 FQGTGA. CDR3 in amino acids: CASSPGTYNEQFF. The CDR3 DNA reads as TGTGCCAGCAGCCCGGGGACCTACAATGAGCAGTTCTTC.